This is a list of T cell receptor beta chains from one sample in a study of blood T cell repertoires in COVID-19. Sequencing was performed with immunoSEQ multiplex PCR; in TCRdb, only in-frame clones are kept and a portion is missing. This table holds around 200,000 clones, 83% found once. Sequenced: peripheral blood. The source is a woman aged 30 to 39 with COVID-19, enrolled during active disease. The CDR3 runs from the conserved cysteine through the conserved F or W. A D gene is named only where the DNA matches it firmly. The size entry is marked missing in some rows and otherwise reads once, few, many or a size class.

v_call: TRBV4-3
d_call: .
clone_size: .
j_call: TRBJ1-4
cdr3_nt: TGCGCCAGCAGCCAAGATTACGGGGAAGAGGGTGAAAAACTGTTTTTT
cdr3_aa: CASSQDYGEEGEKLFF

v_call: TRBV6-5
d_call: .
clone_size: .
j_call: TRBJ2-5
cdr3_nt: TGTGCCAGCAGGGAGAGGACGGGACAAGAGACCCAGTACTTC
cdr3_aa: CASRERTGQETQYF

v_call: TRBV19
d_call: .
clone_size: .
j_call: TRBJ2-7
cdr3_nt: TGTGCCAGTAGTATAGTACGGCGGTACTCCTACGAGCAGTACTTC
cdr3_aa: CASSIVRRYSYEQYF

v_call: TRBV7-9
d_call: TRBD2
clone_size: .
j_call: TRBJ2-2
cdr3_nt: TGTGCCAGCAGCTCCAACCGAGCTAGCGGGATGTTCCCCGGGGAGCTGTTTTTT
cdr3_aa: CASSSNRASGMFPGELFF

v_call: TRBV5-1
d_call: TRBD1
clone_size: few
j_call: TRBJ2-5
cdr3_nt: TGCGCCAGTCAGACAGGGGCGCCGGGGGAGACCCAGTACTTC
cdr3_aa: CASQTGAPGETQYF

v_call: TRBV7-2
d_call: TRBD2
clone_size: .
j_call: TRBJ2-3
cdr3_nt: TGTGCCAGCAGTCCGGGACTAGCGAGGGAAACGCAGTATTTT
cdr3_aa: CASSPGLARETQYF

v_call: TRBV5-1
d_call: .
clone_size: .
j_call: TRBJ2-5
cdr3_nt: TGCGCCAGCAGCTCCCAGGTTAAAGAGACCCAGTACTTC
cdr3_aa: CASSSQVKETQYF

v_call: TRBV9
d_call: TRBD1
clone_size: .
j_call: TRBJ1-3
cdr3_nt: TGTGCCAGCAGCCCCTGGACAGGGGGCATCGGTGGAAACACCATATATTTT
cdr3_aa: CASSPWTGGIGGNTIYF

v_call: TRBV6-6
d_call: TRBD1
clone_size: .
j_call: TRBJ2-7
cdr3_nt: TGTGCCAGCAGTTACTCTGGGACAGGGGGCTATGACGAGCAGTACTTC
cdr3_aa: CASSYSGTGGYDEQYF

v_call: TRBV5-1
d_call: .
clone_size: .
j_call: TRBJ2-7
cdr3_nt: TGCGCCAGCAGCTTGATCGCGGGTCCCCACGAGCAGTACTTC
cdr3_aa: CASSLIAGPHEQYF

v_call: TRBV11-2
d_call: TRBD2
clone_size: once
j_call: TRBJ2-1
cdr3_nt: TGTGCCAGCGTACTAGCGGGAGCGGCGTACAATGAGCAGTTCTTC
cdr3_aa: CASVLAGAAYNEQFF

v_call: TRBV6-5
d_call: TRBD2
clone_size: .
j_call: TRBJ2-1
cdr3_nt: TGTGCCAGCAGTACTAGCGGAAGCTCCTACAATGAGCAGTTCTTC
cdr3_aa: CASSTSGSSYNEQFF

v_call: TRBV5-5
d_call: TRBD1
clone_size: few
j_call: TRBJ1-2
cdr3_nt: TGTGCCAGCAGCACTGGACAGGAAGGCTATGGCTACACCTTC
cdr3_aa: CASSTGQEGYGYTF

v_call: TRBV30
d_call: .
clone_size: .
j_call: TRBJ2-7
cdr3_nt: TGTGCCTGGAGTGCGCCAGGAGGGCGCTACGAGCAGTACTTC
cdr3_aa: CAWSAPGGRYEQYF

v_call: TRBV4-2
d_call: .
clone_size: few
j_call: TRBJ1-5
cdr3_nt: TGTGCCAGCAGCCAAGATGCCACAGGGAGCAATCAGCCCCAGCATTTT
cdr3_aa: CASSQDATGSNQPQHF

v_call: TRBV7-8
d_call: .
clone_size: .
j_call: TRBJ2-5
cdr3_nt: TGTGCCAGCAGCTTAGGGGGACTGGGGAAAGAGACCCAGTACTTC
cdr3_aa: CASSLGGLGKETQYF

v_call: TRBV6-1
d_call: TRBD1
clone_size: .
j_call: TRBJ2-7
cdr3_nt: TGTGCCAGCAGTGAACTTAGGGGGCTCTACGAGCAGTACTTC
cdr3_aa: CASSELRGLYEQYF

v_call: TRBV19
d_call: TRBD1
clone_size: .
j_call: TRBJ1-4
cdr3_nt: TGTGCCAGTAGTACCATTACAGGGGATGAAAAACTGTTTTTT
cdr3_aa: CASSTITGDEKLFF

v_call: TRBV5-6
d_call: .
clone_size: .
j_call: TRBJ1-2
cdr3_nt: TGTGCCAGCGGCTCATCACCCGGGGGGCACTATGGCTACACCTTC
cdr3_aa: CASGSSPGGHYGYTF

v_call: TRBV5-5
d_call: TRBD2
clone_size: once
j_call: TRBJ2-3
cdr3_nt: TGTGCCAGCAGCTTGGGCGGGGGGGCAGATACGCAGTATTTT
cdr3_aa: CASSLGGGADTQYF

v_call: TRBV9
d_call: TRBD1
clone_size: once
j_call: TRBJ2-7
cdr3_nt: TGTGCCAGCAGCTCGACAGGGGGCCTCTACGAGCAGTACTTC
cdr3_aa: CASSSTGGLYEQYF

v_call: TRBV19
d_call: TRBD1
clone_size: .
j_call: TRBJ1-6
cdr3_nt: TGTGCCAGTAGTCCGGGACAGCCGAGGAGCTCCTATAATTCACCCCTCCACTTT
cdr3_aa: CASSPGQPRSSYNSPLHF

v_call: TRBV29-1
d_call: .
clone_size: .
j_call: TRBJ1-2
cdr3_nt: TGCAGCGGTGAGGTATTTGTGAAGGGAGGCTATGGCTACACCTTC
cdr3_aa: CSGEVFVKGGYGYTF

v_call: TRBV6-2/TRBV6-3
d_call: .
clone_size: .
j_call: TRBJ2-1
cdr3_nt: TGTGCCAGCAGTTCAGAAAGGCCAGGGGACAATGAGCAGTTCTTC
cdr3_aa: CASSSERPGDNEQFF

v_call: TRBV5-4
d_call: .
clone_size: .
j_call: TRBJ2-1
cdr3_nt: TGTGCCAGCACCAAACAAAGGGGGAGCTCCTACAATGAGCAGTTCTTC
cdr3_aa: CASTKQRGSSYNEQFF

v_call: TRBV4-1
d_call: .
clone_size: .
j_call: TRBJ1-3
cdr3_nt: TGCGCCAGCAGCCCAAGACAAGGGGCGGGAGACACCATATATTTT
cdr3_aa: CASSPRQGAGDTIYF

v_call: TRBV6-5
d_call: TRBD2
clone_size: .
j_call: TRBJ2-2
cdr3_nt: TGTGCCAGCAGTTACGCGACTAGCGGGAGGACCGGGGAGCTGTTTTTT
cdr3_aa: CASSYATSGRTGELFF

v_call: TRBV2
d_call: .
clone_size: few
j_call: TRBJ1-5
cdr3_nt: TGTGCCAGCAGTGAGGAGGGGCTCGGGAGCAATCAGCCCCAGCATTTT
cdr3_aa: CASSEEGLGSNQPQHF

v_call: TRBV27
d_call: TRBD2
clone_size: once
j_call: TRBJ2-3
cdr3_nt: TGTGCCAGCAGTTCGCCCGCGGGGGTGACTAGCACAGATACGCAGTATTTT
cdr3_aa: CASSSPAGVTSTDTQYF

v_call: TRBV11-2
d_call: .
clone_size: .
j_call: TRBJ1-2
cdr3_nt: TGTGCCAGCACCGAATCCATATCTCTAGATGGCTACACCTTC
cdr3_aa: CASTESISLDGYTF

v_call: TRBV29-1
d_call: TRBD1
clone_size: .
j_call: TRBJ1-2
cdr3_nt: TGCAGCGTTGAAGATGCCGGGGACAGGGCGTTGGGTGGCTACACCTTC
cdr3_aa: CSVEDAGDRALGGYTF